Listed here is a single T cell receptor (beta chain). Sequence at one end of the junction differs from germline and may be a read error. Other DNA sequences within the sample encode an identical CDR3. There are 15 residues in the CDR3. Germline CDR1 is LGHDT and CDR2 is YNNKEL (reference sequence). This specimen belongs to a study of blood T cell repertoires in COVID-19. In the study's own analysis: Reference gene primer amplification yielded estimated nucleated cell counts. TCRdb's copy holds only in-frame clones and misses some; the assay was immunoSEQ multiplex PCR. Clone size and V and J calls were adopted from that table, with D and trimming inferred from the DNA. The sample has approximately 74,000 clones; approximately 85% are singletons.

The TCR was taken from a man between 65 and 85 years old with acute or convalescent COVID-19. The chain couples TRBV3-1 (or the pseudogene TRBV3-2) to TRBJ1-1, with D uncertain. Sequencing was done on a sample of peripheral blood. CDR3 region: CASSQGGGRTREAFF. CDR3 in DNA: TGTGCCAGCAGTCAAGGTGGAGGCAGGACCCGTGAAGCTTTCTTT.